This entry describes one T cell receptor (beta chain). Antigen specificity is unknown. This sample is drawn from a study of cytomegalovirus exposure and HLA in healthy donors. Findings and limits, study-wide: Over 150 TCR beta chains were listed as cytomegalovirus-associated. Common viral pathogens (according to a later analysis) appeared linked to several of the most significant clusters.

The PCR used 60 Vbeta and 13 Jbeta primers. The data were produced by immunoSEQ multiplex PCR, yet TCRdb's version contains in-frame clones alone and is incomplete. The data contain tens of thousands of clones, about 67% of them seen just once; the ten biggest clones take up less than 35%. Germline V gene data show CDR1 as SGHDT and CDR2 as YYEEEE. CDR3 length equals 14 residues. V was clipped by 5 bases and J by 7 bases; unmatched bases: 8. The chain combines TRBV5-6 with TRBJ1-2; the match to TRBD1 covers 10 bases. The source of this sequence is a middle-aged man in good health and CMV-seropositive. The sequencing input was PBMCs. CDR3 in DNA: TGTGCCAGCAGAGACGGGACAGGGGCTCTTGGCTACACCTTC. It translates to CASRDGTGALGYTF.